The subject of this entry is one TCR beta chain. Its target antigen remains unknown. Per-nucleotide qualities are absent, and no much larger clonotype sits a single base away. In the germline V gene, CDR1 corresponds to SGHRS and CDR2 to YFSETQ. The junction carries 21 bases between V and J, which are trimmed by 3 bases and 10 bases respectively. The CDR3 contains 15 residues, cysteine and phenylalanine counted. Solely the CDR3 DNA is kept, with 45 bases framed from the first base. The record originates from a study of T cell responses to AZD1222 COVID-19 vaccine (dated by TCRdb to the early 2020s). Regarding the study in general: Because spike-specific TCR depth and breadth did not differ between the two schedules, AZD1222 recipients who got a second dose at roughly 4 weeks were pooled with those who got a second dose at roughly 12 weeks. TCR sequencing covered more than 230 trial participants: some 210 given two doses of AZD1222 and about 26 given two doses of MenACWY control vaccine. Enrollment into the trials was organized by age into subgroups of 18-55, 56-69 and 70-plus years, and those subgroups contained roughly 150, 30 and 60 TCR-sequenced participants, respectively. Study-level results and caveats: Only five or six AZD1222 recipients were SARS-CoV-2 seropositive at baseline, limiting conclusions about previously exposed vaccinees. CD4 TCRs associated with the vaccine covered the entire spike protein, and the dominant responses were in regions 160-218 and 743-854. Participants were mostly white British, with more females than males. The authors suggested clonal diversity may have been underestimated. Reportedly, close to half of the unique spike-specific TCRs recognized epitopes lying outside the regions that are mutated in the B.1.351 and B.1.1.7 variants. A significant rise in spike-specific TCR breadth and depth was observed after two AZD1222 doses relative to day 0 and relative to MenACWY recipients. Because no day 14 peak-response samples were available, the repertoires could be characterized only after the peak T cell response. The 56-69-year group was small, and its depth increase did not reach significance, likely because of low power.

The CDR3 regions of human TCRbeta chains were analyzed by immunosequencing. The study's own analysis went as follows. TCRs in the repertoires were compared against a reference library of SARS-CoV-2-specific TCRs that had been generated with the MIRA antigen-specificity platform. Breadth was defined as the fraction of unique TCRs that were SARS-CoV-2-associated, and depth was defined as the fraction of total T cells that were SARS-CoV-2-associated. Using the MIRA data, every spike-specific TCR was mapped to the spike region that the TCR reacted to and assigned to either a CD4 or a CD8 class. Log10-transformed breadth and depth values were compared by one-way ANOVA with Sidak's multiple comparisons tests. TCRdb holds this immuneACCESS table with in-frame rearrangements only. Some clones are missing; in checked studies, unresolved V genes explain under half, and the rest has no known cause. That table supplies the V and J calls and clone size; D and trimming were determined from the DNA. This sample lists some 150,000 clones; around nine tenths were detected once. The ten largest clones add up to about 4.6% of the sample.

The sample's time point label, decoded: baseline before first vaccination. Vaccinee samples came from UK trials COV001 and COV002, including a single-blind randomized controlled phase 2/3 trial of AZD1222 (ChAdOx1 nCoV-19) in healthy adults. Trial participant PBMC samples were collected at day 0 and day 28 after the second dose for TCRbeta chain sequencing. The source of this sequence is an adult in good health. Here the sequenced sample was peripheral blood, taken on day 0 of AZD1222 vaccination. The chain joins TRBV5-1 to TRBJ2-3; TRBD2 is a possible D gene, resting on 6 matching bases. Here is the DNA: TGCGCCAGCAGCTCCGGGAGATCCCCTCCTAGGGCGCAGTATTTT. It encodes CASSSGRSPPRAQYF.